This is a list of T cell receptor beta chains from one sample in a study of breast tumors, draining lymph nodes, adjacent tissues. MiXCR, run by TCRdb on the multiplex PCR reads, gives a single entry per CDR3 protein. The sample lists approximately 210,000 distinct CDR3 sequences; about 34% were seen once. The sample comprised axillary lymph node tissue. Every receptor here comes from a female donor with breast cancer. Some clones in this sample may be carry-over from other donors' samples. Each CDR3 is given with its conserved first and last residue. D genes are given only for firm matches. Some rows have no size entry. The others give once, few or many, or a class for an expanded clone.

TRBJ2-4 | NA | NA | TRBV2 | TGTGCCAGCAGCCCCCGGGCTACGGACATTCAGTACTTC | CASSPRATDIQYF
TRBJ1-3 | TRBD1 | many | TRBV9 | TGTGCCAGCAGCGTAGAACAGGGGGCTGGAAACACCATATATTTT | CASSVEQGAGNTIYF
TRBJ2-7 | NA | many | TRBV7-2 | TGTGCCAGCAGCTCGGACAGCCACGAGCAGTACTTC | CASSSDSHEQYF
TRBJ1-4 | NA | NA | TRBV20-1 | TGCAGTGCTAGCTCTATCGGAGGGGCCACTGAAAAACTGTTTTTT | CSASSIGGATEKLFF
TRBJ1-3 | NA | many | TRBV6-5 | TGTGCCAGCAGTTACTCGGGCAGGTTCTCTGGAAACACCATATATTTT | CASSYSGRFSGNTIYF
TRBJ2-5 | NA | many | TRBV6-5 | TGTGCCAGCAGTTACTGGCGGGGAAGGGAGACCCAGTACTTC | CASSYWRGRETQYF
TRBJ2-4 | NA | NA | TRBV4-1 | TGCGCCAGCAGCCAAGAAATTGGGCAGACCAAAAACATTCAGTACTTC | CASSQEIGQTKNIQYF
TRBJ2-3 | NA | many | TRBV20-1 | TGCAGTGCTAGAGAGGGCACGGGCACAGATACGCAGTATTTT | CSAREGTGTDTQYF
TRBJ2-5 | TRBD2 | NA | TRBV4-1 | TGCGCCAGCAGCCAAGGACTAGCGGGAGGTTTAGAAGAGACCCAGTACTTC | CASSQGLAGGLEETQYF
TRBJ2-7 | TRBD1 | few | TRBV12-3/TRBV12-4 | TGTGCCAGCAGTGATCGTCCGGGACAGGGGCTGTCCTACGAGCAGTACTTC | CASSDRPGQGLSYEQYF
TRBJ1-4 | NA | once | TRBV4-1 | TGCGCCAGCAGCCAAGTGGGGGGAAATGAAAAACTGTTTTTT | CASSQVGGNEKLFF
TRBJ2-1 | TRBD1 | many | TRBV5-1 | TGCGCCAGCAGCTTGAACCCGGGACAGGGGAGGAATGAGCAGTTCTTC | CASSLNPGQGRNEQFF
TRBJ2-2 | NA | many | TRBV7-3 | TGTGCCAGCAGCTTTACAGGGTCCGGGGAGCTGTTTTTT | CASSFTGSGELFF
TRBJ2-3 | TRBD2 | many | TRBV20-1 | TGCAGTACACGGACAGAGTGGGTAGCGGGGATAAATACGCAGTATTTT | CSTRTEWVAGINTQYF
TRBJ2-3 | TRBD2 | NA | TRBV7-2 | TGTGCTAGCAGCTTAGTCAAGACTAGCGCGGGGATCACAGATACGCAGTATTTT | CASSLVKTSAGITDTQYF
TRBJ1-1 | NA | NA | TRBV10-2 | TGCGCCAGCAGTGAGACGCGGCTAGACACTGAAGCTTTCTTT | CASSETRLDTEAFF
TRBJ2-1 | TRBD1 | NA | TRBV2 | TGTGCCAGCAGTGAAATTGGGACAGGGGGATACAATGAGCAGTTCTTC | CASSEIGTGGYNEQFF
TRBJ2-3 | TRBD2 | NA | TRBV9 | TGTGCCAGCGGTAGCGGGAGTAAGACAGATACGCAGTATTTT | CASGSGSKTDTQYF
TRBJ2-5 | NA | NA | TRBV20-1 | TGCAGTGCTAGTGACGGGGAGGAGACCCAGTACTTC | CSASDGEETQYF
TRBJ2-2 | NA | few | TRBV12-3/TRBV12-4 | TGTGCCAGCAGTTTCAGCGCCGGGGAGCTGTTTTTT | CASSFSAGELFF
TRBJ2-1 | NA | many | TRBV5-5 | TGTGCCAGCAGCTTGGTGGTGGCAGCCGATGAGCAGTTCTTC | CASSLVVAADEQFF
TRBJ2-1 | NA | many | TRBV18 | TGTGCCAGCTCGGTCGATAATGAGCAGTTCTTC | CASSVDNEQFF
TRBJ1-2 | TRBD1 | many | TRBV29-1 | TGCAGCGTGAGACAGGGGGCAGGAGGCTACACCTTC | CSVRQGAGGYTF
TRBJ1-2 | NA | many | TRBV12-3/TRBV12-4 | TGTGCCAGCAGCCCCGACAGCGATGGCTACACCTTC | CASSPDSDGYTF
TRBJ1-1 | NA | NA | TRBV7-6 | TGTGCCAGCAGCTTAGCTGGGGGGATGAACACTGAAGCTTTCTTT | CASSLAGGMNTEAFF
TRBJ2-7 | TRBD2 | NA | TRBV2 | TGTGCCAGCCAAGGATCTCCGGGACTACCCTACGAGCAGTACTTC | CASQGSPGLPYEQYF
TRBJ1-2 | NA | many | TRBV5-1 | TGCGCCAGCAGCTCTGGACTTTTTGGTAACTATGGCTACACCTTC | CASSSGLFGNYGYTF
TRBJ2-5 | NA | NA | TRBV7-6 | TGTGCCAGCAGCCGGCGGGACTTCCACGAGACCCAGTACTTC | CASSRRDFHETQYF
TRBJ2-1 | NA | many | TRBV15 | TGTGCCACCAGCCGACCCGGGGGGCCCTCCTACAATGAGCAGTTCTTC | CATSRPGGPSYNEQFF
TRBJ1-3 | TRBD1 | many | TRBV14 | TGTGCCAGCAGCCAAGTATTGACAGGGAGCTCTGGAAACACCATATATTTT | CASSQVLTGSSGNTIYF
TRBJ1-5 | NA | many | TRBV19 | TGTGCCAGTAGTATATCCGATGGAAACAATCAGCCCCAGCATTTT | CASSISDGNNQPQHF
TRBJ1-6 | NA | many | TRBV2 | TGTGCCAGCAGTGTGGGCAGGGGATATAATTCACCCCTCCACTTT | CASSVGRGYNSPLHF
TRBJ1-2 | TRBD1 | NA | TRBV27 | TGTGCCAGCAGTTCGGGACAGGGGAAGTCTAACTATGGCTACACCTTC | CASSSGQGKSNYGYTF
TRBJ1-4 | TRBD1 | many | TRBV3-1 | TGTGCCAGCAGCCCATGGGACAGCAAAGGTGAAAAACTGTTTTTT | CASSPWDSKGEKLFF
TRBJ2-1 | TRBD2 | many | TRBV12-3/TRBV12-4 | TGTGCCAGCAGTTTAGGGCTAGCGGGAGGGCCGTCCAATGAGCAGTTCTTC | CASSLGLAGGPSNEQFF
TRBJ2-5 | TRBD1 | NA | TRBV6-5 | TGTGCCAGCAGTCCATACAGGGGGGACGAGACCCAGTACTTC | CASSPYRGDETQYF
TRBJ2-5 | TRBD2 | NA | TRBV29-1 | TGCAGCGGGTCGGGACTAGCGGGAGGGTTTGGGAAGACCCAGTACTTC | CSGSGLAGGFGKTQYF
TRBJ2-3 | TRBD1 | many | TRBV5-1 | TGCGCCAGCAGCCAGACAGGGCAGGCGGATACGCAGTATTTT | CASSQTGQADTQYF
TRBJ2-3 | TRBD1 | few | TRBV11-3 | TGTGCCAGCAGCTTAGGGACTTCGACAGGGGTCACAGATACGCAGTATTTT | CASSLGTSTGVTDTQYF
TRBJ2-3 | NA | many | TRBV12-5 | TGTGCTAGTGGTTTGGGGCAAAGGGGAACAGATACGCAGTATTTT | CASGLGQRGTDTQYF
TRBJ2-2 | NA | NA | TRBV3-1 | TGTGCCAGCAGCCAAGTTGTGTCCTCTGGAAACACCGGGGAGCTGTTTTTT | CASSQVVSSGNTGELFF
TRBJ2-1 | TRBD2 | NA | TRBV7-8 | TGTGCCAGCAGCTTAGTGGGACAGGGAACCAGACTAGCGGGGGCCCAGCAGTTCTTC | CASSLVGQGTRLAGAQQFF